Listed here are 23 T cell receptor beta chains from one sample, sequenced in a study of cytomegalovirus exposure and HLA in healthy donors. Primers included in the PCR were 60 Vbeta and 13 Jbeta primers. Measured with immunoSEQ multiplex PCR; TCRdb has only the in-frame clones, and not every one. The data hold approximately 82,000 clones, with around a tenth observed a single time. Sequenced input: PBMCs. These receptor sequences come from a man in his sixties in good health and CMV-seropositive.

This sequence joins TRBV29-1 and TRBJ1-1; D unresolved. V was cut by 5 bases and J by 0 bases, with 7 bases left in between. Germline-derived CDR1 and CDR2 are SQVTM and ANQGSEA. This CDR3 has 12 residues. The CDR3 is CSVWAMNTEAFF. In DNA, the CDR3 is TGCAGCGTTTGGGCAATGAACACTGAAGCTTTCTTT.

The chain has TRBV15 and TRBJ1-2; D perhaps matches TRBD1 (5 bases). Germline V CDR1 and CDR2: LNHNV, YYDKDF (reference sequence). There are 14 residues in the CDR3. The germline V and J ends were trimmed by 5 bases and 4 bases, with 14 bases remaining between them. The CDR3 is CATSLQNQGYGYTF. CDR3 nucleotides: TGTGCCACCAGCTTACAAAACCAGGGCTATGGCTACACCTTC.

This clone has more than one count but fewer than ten. The J gene is TRBJ1-5, the V gene TRBV28; D is perhaps TRBD1 (6 bases). The CDR3 covers 16 residues. The V end was cut by 8 bases, the J end by 3 bases, with 20 bases between. In germline, CDR1 is MDHEN, CDR2 SYDVKM. The CDR3 coding sequence is TGTGCCAGCCCTAGGGGGATAAGAGAAATCAATCAGCCCCAGCATTTT. Translated: CASPRGIREINQPQHF.

This clone was found a few times. This sequence joins TRBV7-9 and TRBJ1-1; 7 positions agree with TRBD1. From germline, CDR1 is SEHNR and CDR2 FQNEAQ (reference sequence). This CDR3 is built from 14 residues. Trimming took 5 bases from V and 1 from J; bases not matched to a gene: 4. CDR3 nucleotide sequence: TGTGCCAGCAGCCCGCAGGGGGGGAACACTGAAGCTTTCTTT. Its translation is CASSPQGGNTEAFF.

This clone was counted between two and nine times. Written as DNA, the CDR3 is TGCAGTGGGTCCCCTGGGAGGGAGCAGTTCTTC. Encoded protein: CSGSPGREQFF. The chain links TRBV20-1 to TRBJ2-1, with a possible D match to TRBD2 (6 bases). The CDR3 has 11 amino acids. Germline CDR1 reads DFQATT; CDR2 reads SNEGSKA (reference sequence). V lost 7 bases and J 10 bases, leaving 14 bases between the germline ends.

This clone was counted a few times. The rearrangement links TRBV28 to TRBJ1-2; D unclear. There are 13 residues in the CDR3. Germline-derived CDR1 and CDR2 are MDHEN and SYDVKM. The V end was cut by 5 bases, the J end by 1 base, with 8 bases between. Here the CDR3 reads CASSERDNYGYTF. CDR3 sequence (DNA): TGTGCCAGCAGTGAGAGGGATAACTATGGCTACACCTTC.

This clone was seen a few times. The chain recombines TRBV6-1 with TRBJ1-5; 7 bases agree with TRBD1. CDR1 MNHNS and CDR2 SASEGT come from the germline V gene. The CDR3 is 14 residues long. V was pared by 5 bases and J by 1 base, with 2 bases of the junction left unmatched. The chain's CDR3 is CASSQGVSNQPQHF. The CDR3 DNA sequence: TGTGCCAGCAGTCAGGGGGTGAGCAATCAGCCCCAGCATTTT.

This chain joins TRBV2 and TRBJ2-1, with TRBD2 identical over 8 bases. The CDR3 covers 16 residues. V gave up 2 bases and J gave up 3 bases; unmatched junction bases: 6. Germline CDR1 SNHLY, CDR2 FYNNEI. CDR3 sequence (DNA): TGTGCCAGCAGTGAAATCAGGGCGGGAGGCTACAATGAGCAGTTCTTC. Translating it yields CASSEIRAGGYNEQFF.

A few counts support this clone. This rearrangement joins TRBV30 to TRBJ1-1; TRBD1 agrees at 8 bases. Germline trimming cut 2 bases from V and 5 bases from J; bases unmatched to any gene: 7. The CDR3 extends over 14 amino acids. Germline V gives CDR1 GTSNPN, CDR2 SVGIG (reference sequence). CDR3 sequence (DNA): TGTGCCTGGAGTTTGACAGGGGCCGAAACTGAAGCTTTCTTT. Amino acid sequence: CAWSLTGAETEAFF. Full variable domain (rest looked up from reference TRBV30 and TRBJ1-1): SQTIHQWPATLVQPVGSPLSLECTVEGTSNPNLYWYRQAAGRGLQLLFYSVGIGQISSEVPQNLSASRPQDRQFILSSKKLLLSDSGFYLCAWSLTGAETEAFFGQGTRLTVV.

This clone was observed a few times. The chain employs TRBV6-6 and TRBJ1-2; possible D gene TRBD1, 6 bases. The CDR3 runs 14 residues. V dropped 9 bases and J dropped 0 bases, with 14 bases sitting between them. Per germline, CDR1 MNHNY and CDR2 SVGAGI (reference sequence). The CDR3 DNA follows: TGTGCCAGTTTACAGGGTAGCGCTAACTATGGCTACACCTTC. It translates to CASLQGSANYGYTF.

This clone showed up just a few times. The CDR3 DNA sequence: TGCAGCGTGACCCCCCCCGGACAGGGGGCTTACGAGCAGTACTTC. It encodes CSVTPPGQGAYEQYF. This chain joins TRBV29-1 and TRBJ2-7; 11 bases line up with TRBD1. The CDR3 extends over 15 amino acids. The germline gives CDR1 SQVTM, CDR2 ANQGSEA. The V and J ends lost 6 bases and 4 bases, in that order; junction bases with no gene match: 11.

This clone came up a few times. The chain recombines TRBV30 with TRBJ1-1; possibly TRBD1 for D (5 bases). The germline V gene has CDR1 GTSNPN and CDR2 SVGIG (reference sequence). V was clipped by 4 bases and J by 1 base, with 10 bases between them. The CDR3 runs to 13 residues. The CDR3 protein is CAWTGLGNTEAFF. Here the CDR3 DNA reads TGTGCCTGGACAGGGCTAGGGAACACTGAAGCTTTCTTT.

The sample holds a few counts of this clone. Its ends do not fully match the called genes, so a read error is possible. The chain couples TRBV27 to TRBJ2-2, with 12 bases that match TRBD2. CDR1 is MNHEY, CDR2 SMNVEV, per germline (reference sequence). The CDR3 has 17 amino acids. CDR3 loop: CAGSSTSGGRGTGELFF. The CDR3 nucleotides are TGTGCCGGCAGCTCTACTAGCGGGGGGCGGGGCACCGGGGAGCTGTTTTTT.

This clone has a handful of counts. The V and J genes are TRBV7-2 and TRBJ2-3, with no clear D. V shed 1 base and J shed 6 bases, with 14 bases lying between them. Germline values: CDR1 SGHTA, CDR2 FQGNSA. The length of the CDR3 is 15 residues. The CDR3 reads CASSLGSWSMDTQYF. The CDR3 DNA is TGTGCCAGCAGCTTAGGGTCTTGGAGCATGGATACGCAGTATTTT.

This chain connects TRBV4-1 to TRBJ2-7; a possible D gene is TRBD1 (5 bases). With 4 bases removed from V and 2 bases from J, the gap between germline ends came to 9 bases. CDR1 and CDR2 (germline): MGHRA, YSYEKL. The CDR3 is 13 amino acids. In DNA form, the CDR3 reads TGCGCCAGCAGCCTGGGGCCCGCCTACGAGCAGTACGTC. Encoded protein: CASSLGPAYEQYV.

V usage is TRBV9 and J usage is TRBJ2-3; a possible D gene is TRBD2 (5 bases). There are 15 residues in the CDR3. The V gene's germline CDR1 is SGDLS and CDR2 YYNGEE. The V end was cut by 0 bases, the J end by 5 bases, with 13 bases between. In DNA, the CDR3 is TGTGCCAGCAGCGTAGGGCCCGAGGCGGGAGATACGCAGTATTTT. It codes for CASSVGPEAGDTQYF.

This clone was seen more than once but under ten times. J is TRBJ2-7 and V is TRBV28, with TRBD2 identical over 7 bases. The CDR3 consists of 15 residues. V gave up 5 bases and J gave up 7 bases; unmatched junction bases: 14. The germline CDR1 and CDR2 sequences are MDHEN and SYDVKM. The CDR3: CASSPSLGGGWEQYF. CDR3 sequence (DNA): TGTGCCAGCAGTCCCTCACTGGGCGGGGGTTGGGAGCAGTACTTC.

In its sample, this clone was seen a few times. The chain combines TRBV7-2 with TRBJ2-2, with D possibly matching TRBD1 (5 bases). The CDR3 has 13 residues. The V gene's germline CDR1 is SGHTA and CDR2 FQGNSA. Trimming took off 5 bases at V and 1 base at J, with 5 bases between the two ends. CDR3 DNA sequence: TGTGCCAGCAGCAGGGGGAACACCGGGGAGCTGTTTTTT. Protein sequence: CASSRGNTGELFF.

This clone was seen a handful of times. The chain combines TRBV20-1 with TRBJ2-5, with D unclear. Per the germline V gene, CDR1 is DFQATT and CDR2 is SNEGSKA (reference sequence). The CDR3 contains 11 residues. V lost 6 bases and J 1 base, leaving 6 bases between the germline ends. CDR3 DNA sequence: TGCAGTGCGGCGGTCCAAGAGACCCAGTACTTC. As protein: CSAAVQETQYF.

The V and J genes are TRBV7-9 and TRBJ2-5, with 7 bases matching TRBD1. The CDR3 runs 15 residues. Looked up from germline, CDR1 is SEHNR and CDR2 is FQNEAQ (reference sequence). Losses at the gene ends were 1 base for V and 10 bases for J; bases not matched to a gene: 12. CDR3 coding DNA: TGTGCCAGCAGCTTAGGGGGGACAGTGGCAGTTGGCCAGTACTTC. Encoded protein: CASSLGGTVAVGQYF.

The rearrangement joins TRBV13 to TRBJ2-1; 9 bases line up with TRBD1. This CDR3 has 15 amino acids. The junction had 8 bases not matched to a gene; V was cut back by 5 bases and J by 6 bases. The germline V gene has CDR1 PRHDT and CDR2 FYEKMQ (reference sequence). In DNA, the CDR3 is TGTGCCAGCAGCCCAGGGACAGGGACGTTCAATGAGCAGTTCTTC. This gives the protein CASSPGTGTFNEQFF. The variable domain in full, completed from reference TRBV13 and TRBJ2-1, reads AAGVIQSPRHLIKEKRETATLKCYPIPRHDTVYWYQQGPGQDPQFLISFYEKMQSDKGSIPDRFSAQQFSDYHSELNMSSLELGDSALYFCASSPGTGTFNEQFFGPGTRLTVL.

The chain uses TRBV29-1 and TRBJ2-7; no firm D call. Germline V gene lookup returns CDR1 SQVTM and CDR2 ANQGSEA. With 0 bases removed from V and 7 bases from J, the gap between germline ends came to 13 bases. The CDR3 spans 13 residues. The CDR3 reads CSVEEVGPIEQYF. In DNA, the CDR3 is TGCAGCGTTGAAGAGGTGGGCCCCATTGAGCAGTACTTC.

This clone was seen only a few times. The chain uses TRBV5-1 and TRBJ2-2, with 11 bases aligning to TRBD2. The CDR3 loop spans 16 amino acids. From germline, CDR1 is SGHRS and CDR2 YFSETQ. V was clipped by 6 bases and J by 2 bases; unmatched bases: 6. CDR3 bases: TGCGCCAGCACCGTTGGGACTAGCGGAAACACCGGGGAGCTGTTTTTT. It yields the protein CASTVGTSGNTGELFF.